Following are 24 T cell receptor beta chains from one sample sequenced in a study of lymphopenia after photon versus proton radiotherapy. Assay used: immunoSEQ multiplex PCR; TCRdb lists only in-frame clones, some missing. The sample has roughly 25,000 clones; roughly nine tenths are singletons. Source: peripheral blood, taken from a patient treated with photon-based radiotherapy. Receptors were obtained from a woman aged 45 to 65 with cholangiocarcinoma.

This sequence joins TRBV6-1 and TRBJ2-7; weak D call: TRBD1 (5 bases). This CDR3 has 15 amino acids. Trimming took 2 bases from V and 1 from J, leaving 12 bases between them. The germline V gene has CDR1 MNHNS and CDR2 SASEGT. The CDR3 loop is CASSERGSWSYEQYF. The CDR3 nucleotides read TGTGCCAGCAGTGAAAGGGGCTCGTGGTCCTACGAGCAGTACTTC.

V usage is TRBV5-6 and J usage is TRBJ1-1; D call uncertain. The CDR3 extends over 15 amino acids. V was trimmed by 0 bases and J by 0 bases, leaving 9 bases between them. From germline, CDR1 is SGHDT and CDR2 YYEEEE. CDR3 DNA sequence: TGTGCCAGCAGCTTGGATGGGGAACTGAACACTGAAGCTTTCTTT. Amino acids: CASSLDGELNTEAFF.

The V call is TRBV4-3, the J call TRBJ1-2; the D is unclear. This CDR3 has 14 amino acids. The germline CDR1 and CDR2 sequences are LGHNA and YSLEER. Trimming removed 0 bases from V and 3 bases from J, with 8 bases in between. CDR3 nucleotide sequence: TGCGCCAGCAGCCAAGACTGGGGTTACTATGGCTACACCTTC. Protein product: CASSQDWGYYGYTF.

The chain couples TRBV7-2 to TRBJ1-2; unclear D gene. Germline CDR1 is SGHTA and CDR2 is FQGNSA. The length of the CDR3 is 12 residues. Between the trimmed V and J ends, which lost 5 bases and 3 bases, there was a span of 7 bases. Here the CDR3 DNA reads TGTGCCAGCAGCCCATTCCACTATGGCTACACCTTC. It is translated as CASSPFHYGYTF.

The V and J genes are TRBV7-9 and TRBJ1-6; D is ambiguous. Trimming shortened V by 0 bases and J by 0 bases, and 9 bases separated the two germline ends. The length of the CDR3 is 17 residues. Germline CDR1 SEHNR, CDR2 FQNEAQ (reference sequence). CDR3 loop: CASSLARRSSYNSPLHF. The DNA for the CDR3 is TGTGCCAGCAGCTTAGCTCGCCGGAGCTCCTATAATTCACCCCTCCACTTT.

This clone came up once. The chain combines TRBV10-2 with TRBJ1-2; TRBD1 is a possible D gene (5 bases). The germline V gene has CDR1 WSHSY and CDR2 SAAADI. The CDR3 is made up of 17 amino acids. Between the trimmed V and J ends, which lost 3 bases and 8 bases, there was a span of 25 bases. The CDR3 loop is CASSEGVYGTSNGGYTF. DNA of the CDR3: TGCGCCAGCAGTGAAGGGGTTTATGGGACCTCGAATGGGGGCTACACCTTC.

The CDR3 coding sequence is TGCGCCAGCAGCCAAAACCCCCTCCGACGGGGCGGGTACAATGAGCAGTTCTTC. It specifies CASSQNPLRRGGYNEQFF. The chain is built from TRBV4-1 and TRBJ2-1, with D perhaps assigned TRBD1 or TRBD2 (5 bases each). This CDR3 comprises 18 residues. CDR1 and CDR2 (germline): MGHRA, YSYEKL. The V end was cut by 2 bases, the J end by 4 bases, with 21 bases between.

V usage is TRBV7-9 and J usage is TRBJ2-2, with D possibly matching TRBD2 (6 bases). Trimming removed 5 bases from V and 0 bases from J, with 10 bases in between. The CDR3 has 15 residues. CDR1 and CDR2 (germline): SEHNR, FQNEAQ (reference sequence). In nucleotides, the CDR3 is TGTGCCAGCAGCCACGGGGGTACGAACACCGGGGAGCTGTTTTTT. Translated, it gives CASSHGGTNTGELFF.

The chain combines TRBV9 with TRBJ1-1; weak D call: TRBD1 (6 bases). Trimming left V 0 bases short and J 4 bases short, with 10 bases between. Germline loops: CDR1 SGDLS, CDR2 YYNGEE. This CDR3 spans 14 amino acids. The CDR3 bases are TGTGCCAGCAGCGTAGCGGGGGGCGGCACTGAAGCTTTCTTT. Protein product: CASSVAGGGTEAFF.

The chain recombines TRBV6-5 with TRBJ2-7; either TRBD1 or TRBD2 may fit D (5 bases each). Germline assignment: CDR1 MNHEY and CDR2 SVGAGI. Trimming took off 7 bases at V and 4 bases at J, with 20 bases between the two ends. The length of the CDR3 is 15 residues. The chain's CDR3 is CASNDRLTGLYEQYF. For the CDR3, the DNA is TGTGCCAGCAACGACCGACTAACAGGTCTTTACGAGCAGTACTTC.

The chain recombines TRBV13 with TRBJ1-2, with D perhaps matching TRBD1 (6 bases). CDR1 is PRHDT, CDR2 FYEKMQ, per germline (reference sequence). The CDR3 runs 15 residues. The V gene lost 4 bases and the J gene lost 7 bases, with 19 bases spanning the gap. The CDR3 sequence is CASSSPGHTRSGYTF. DNA of the CDR3: TGTGCCAGCAGCTCTCCGGGACACACACGGAGTGGCTACACCTTC.

V is TRBV9 and J is TRBJ1-4; 7 bases line up with TRBD1. The CDR3 is 17 amino acids. The J segment lost 8 bases and the V segment lost 0 bases, leaving 13 bases of the junction unmatched. Germline V gene data show CDR1 as SGDLS and CDR2 as YYNGEE. CDR3 protein: CASSVATGGQTGEKLFF. The CDR3 DNA is TGTGCCAGCAGCGTAGCTACGGGGGGACAGACAGGCGAAAAACTGTTTTTT. The full variable domain, completed using reference TRBV9 and TRBJ1-4, is DSGVTQTPKHLITATGQRVTLRCSPRSGDLSVYWYQQSLDQGLQFLIQYYNGEERAKGNILERFSAQQFPDLHSELNLSSLELGDSALYFCASSVATGGQTGEKLFFGSGTQLSVL.

The chain couples TRBV7-9 to TRBJ2-7; TRBD2 might be the D (5 bases). With 0 bases removed from V and 0 bases from J, the gap between germline ends came to 12 bases. The CDR3 covers 16 residues. The germline V gene encodes CDR1 SEHNR and CDR2 FQNEAQ (reference sequence). This CDR3 is CASSLAGGFSSYEQYF. The CDR3 bases are TGTGCCAGCAGCTTAGCGGGCGGGTTCAGCTCCTACGAGCAGTACTTC.

The chain links TRBV5-5 to TRBJ1-5; D remains ambiguous. Looked up from germline, CDR1 is SGHKS and CDR2 is YYEKEE (reference sequence). With 0 bases removed from V and 2 bases from J, the gap between germline ends came to 9 bases. This CDR3 has 15 amino acids. CDR3 DNA: TGTGCCAGCAGCTTGGAAGGGAGTGGCAATCAGCCCCAGCATTTT. Translated: CASSLEGSGNQPQHF.

V usage is TRBV30 and J usage is TRBJ1-2; D not certain. With 0 bases removed from V and 3 bases from J, the gap between germline ends came to 14 bases. The CDR3 covers 15 residues. Per the germline V gene, CDR1 is GTSNPN and CDR2 is SVGIG (reference sequence). The CDR3 DNA is TGTGCCTGGAGTGTGGCCCCCGGAACCGACTATGGCTACACCTTC. It yields the protein CAWSVAPGTDYGYTF.

CDR3 amino acids: CASSLTGTGGKETQYF. In DNA form, the CDR3 reads TGTGCCAGCAGCTTAACCGGGACAGGGGGCAAAGAGACCCAGTACTTC. This chain links TRBV7-8 with TRBJ2-5, with TRBD1 matching over 12 bases. The CDR3 totals 16 residues. Germline V CDR1 and CDR2: SGHVS, FQNEAQ. J lost 3 bases, V lost 2 bases, and 4 bases had no gene match.

The chain combines TRBV5-5 with TRBJ1-3; 7 bases line up with TRBD1. J lost 8 bases, V lost 3 bases, and 11 bases had no gene match. The CDR3 consists of 15 residues. Germline lookup yields CDR1 SGHKS and CDR2 YYEKEE (reference sequence). CDR3 sequence (DNA): TGTGCCAGCAGCTACGACTACAGGGGCCGGGACACCATATATTTT. Amino acid sequence: CASSYDYRGRDTIYF.

This clone was detected a few times. The chain carries TRBV10-3 and TRBJ2-7; a weak D match, TRBD2 (5 bases). This CDR3 has 15 residues. Germline CDR1 reads ENHRY; CDR2 reads SYGVKD. V lost 3 bases to trimming and J lost 1 base, with 13 bases between them. The CDR3 nucleotides are TGTGCCATCAGTGATATAACTAGACTGTCCTACGAGCAGTACTTC. Protein: CAISDITRLSYEQYF.

V gene TRBV5-8 combines with J gene TRBJ1-1, with 7 bases lining up with TRBD1. Germline CDR1 SGHTS, CDR2 YDEGEE. The CDR3 loop spans 12 amino acids. The J segment lost 8 bases and the V segment lost 5 bases, leaving 6 bases of the junction unmatched. CDR3 region: CASRKEQGEAFF. CDR3 DNA: TGTGCCAGCAGGAAGGAACAGGGGGAAGCTTTCTTT.

The V and J genes are TRBV4-3 and TRBJ2-7; D may be TRBD2 (5 bases). Per the germline V gene, CDR1 is LGHNA and CDR2 is YSLEER. The CDR3 covers 14 residues. The V end lost 2 bases, the J end lost 6 bases, and 14 bases lay between the germline ends. CDR3 in DNA: TGCGCCAGCAGCCAAAATCCGGTAAGCGGCGAGCAGTACTTC. Amino acids: CASSQNPVSGEQYF.

The chain joins TRBV7-9 to TRBJ2-7, with 9 bases identical to TRBD1. The V segment lost 5 bases and the J segment 3 bases; nucleotides outside the gene matches: 8. The CDR3 loop spans 15 amino acids. Germline V gives CDR1 SEHNR, CDR2 FQNEAQ (reference sequence). The chain's CDR3 is CASSLPGQGIYEQYF. The CDR3 bases are TGTGCCAGCAGCCTACCGGGACAGGGAATCTACGAGCAGTACTTC.

This chain links TRBV7-9 with TRBJ2-7, with D perhaps TRBD2 (7 bases). Trimming pared 5 bases from V and 7 bases from J, leaving 18 bases between. Germline V gene sequence: CDR1 SEHNR, CDR2 FQNEAQ (reference sequence). The CDR3 length is 14 residues. The DNA for the CDR3 is TGTGCCAGCAGCCCCCGCGCGGGGGCATGGGAGCAGTACTTC. Translation: CASSPRAGAWEQYF.

This chain links TRBV10-3 with TRBJ1-1; a weak D match, TRBD1 (5 bases). The V gene lost 1 base and the J gene lost 5 bases, with 14 bases spanning the gap. The CDR3 covers 15 residues. Germline V gene data show CDR1 as ENHRY and CDR2 as SYGVKD. This CDR3 reads CAISEYPRGETEAFF. The CDR3 bases are TGTGCCATCAGTGAGTACCCCCGGGGGGAAACTGAAGCTTTCTTT.

This chain links TRBV15 with TRBJ1-1; the match to TRBD1 covers 9 bases. There are 16 residues in the CDR3. V lost 4 bases, J lost 6 bases, and 12 bases stayed unmatched. CDR1 and CDR2 (germline): LNHNV, YYDKDF (reference sequence). DNA for the CDR3: TGTGCCACCAGCACCAGAGGGACAGGGTTTGGGGCTGAAGCTTTCTTT. Protein product: CATSTRGTGFGAEAFF.